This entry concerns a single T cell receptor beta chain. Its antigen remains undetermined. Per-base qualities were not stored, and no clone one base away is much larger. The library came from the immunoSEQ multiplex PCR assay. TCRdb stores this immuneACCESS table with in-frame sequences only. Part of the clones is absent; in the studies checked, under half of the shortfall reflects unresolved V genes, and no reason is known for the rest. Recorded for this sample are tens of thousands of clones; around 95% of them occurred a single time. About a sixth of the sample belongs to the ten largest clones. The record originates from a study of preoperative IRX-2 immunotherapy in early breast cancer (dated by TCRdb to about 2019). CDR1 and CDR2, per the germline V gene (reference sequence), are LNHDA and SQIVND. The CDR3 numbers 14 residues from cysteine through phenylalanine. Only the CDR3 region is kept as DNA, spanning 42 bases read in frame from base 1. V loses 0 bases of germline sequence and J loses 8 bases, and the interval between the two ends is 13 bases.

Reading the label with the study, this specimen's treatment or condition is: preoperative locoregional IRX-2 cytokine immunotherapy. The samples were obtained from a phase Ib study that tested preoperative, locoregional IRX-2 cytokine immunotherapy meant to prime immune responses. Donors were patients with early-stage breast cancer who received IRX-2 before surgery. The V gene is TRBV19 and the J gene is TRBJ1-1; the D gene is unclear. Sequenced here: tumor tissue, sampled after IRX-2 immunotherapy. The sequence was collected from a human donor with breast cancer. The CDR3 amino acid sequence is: CASSIDLGPWEAFF. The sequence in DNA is TGTGCCAGTAGTATAGATCTGGGCCCTTGGGAAGCTTTCTTT.